Detailed here is one T cell receptor (beta chain). Its antigen is as yet unknown. Generated by immunoSEQ multiplex PCR, the TCRdb table keeps only in-frame clones and is missing some. Here the sample spans 45,000 to 65,000 clones, roughly 86% being singletons. The CDR3 extends over 15 amino acids. The germline V gene encodes CDR1 MNHNY and CDR2 SVGAGI (reference sequence). The data were obtained in a study of T cells after posttransplantation cyclophosphamide. Overall study findings and caveats: TRB overlap between skin or GI tissue T cells and blood was limited. Recipient CMV seropositivity and CMV reactivation strongly tracked TRB clonality.

The V gene is TRBV6-6, the J gene TRBJ2-5; 7 bases match TRBD1. The DNA end favors TRBJ2-7, so the J call may be wrong. Sequenced sample: PBMCs. This receptor was obtained from a man aged 25 to 40 with a blood cancer, CMV-positive, and with a related stem cell donor. CDR3 nucleotides: TGTGCCAGCAGCACGCCCACAGGGGTGAAATACGAGCAGTACTTC. Translated: CASSTPTGVKYEQYF.